Reported below is one T cell receptor beta chain. These data originate in a study of CD8+ T cells in alopecia areata. The overall study: Oral tofacitinib (5 to 10 mg twice daily) was administered to treated patients.

V lost 5 bases, J lost 3 bases, and 10 bases stayed unmatched. CDR1 and CDR2 from the germline V gene are SGHVS and FQNEAQ. This CDR3 contains 15 residues. It was cDNA, reverse transcribed from extracted RNA, that served as the sequencing template. Here immunoSEQ multiplex PCR was the method, and the copy in TCRdb shows in-frame clones only, minus some. Here the sample spans approximately 180,000 clones, approximately 70% being singletons. The sequence was obtained from a human donor with alopecia areata. The starting material was CD8+ T cells sorted from blood, obtained at week 0. V is TRBV7-8 and J is TRBJ2-7, with TRBD2 matching 7 bases. The CDR3 reads CASSPLAVKGYEQYF. CDR3 nucleotides: TGTGCCAGCAGCCCTCTAGCGGTGAAGGGCTACGAGCAGTACTTC.